This T cell receptor (beta chain) derives from a study of shared clonotypes between healthy human individuals. General study points: Non-shared clonotypes had lower generation probabilities than those shared by all four donors. As a rule, naive subsets had a larger estimated richness than memory subsets.

Positively selected for CCR7, the CD45RO-negative cells used as naive CD8 cells excluded terminally differentiated effector memory CD45RA+ cells. Germline V gives CDR1 SEHNR, CDR2 FQNEAQ (reference sequence). The junction had 1 base not matched to a gene; V was cut back by 6 bases and J by 6 bases. CDR3 length equals 12 residues. The study ran the assay at deep level. Clones were sequenced by immunoSEQ multiplex PCR, and TCRdb holds only the in-frame ones, with some missing. The sample includes about 2,100,000 clones, 85% to 95% seen only once; the top ten take under 2%. About this clone: Its matching antigen is unknown.

The specimen sequenced was naive CD8+ T cells from PBMCs. The V call is TRBV7-9, the J call TRBJ2-7, with 11 nucleotides matching TRBD1. The TCR was taken from a man aged 18 to 35 in good health. Some clones in this sample may be carry-over from other donors' samples. CDR3 in DNA: TGTGCCAGCAGGGGACAGGGGGGCGAGCAGTACTTC. Its protein product is CASRGQGGEQYF.